This TCR beta chain was captured in a study of OX40 agonist ivuxolimab in advanced cancers. Describing the broader study: The costimulatory receptor OX40 (CD134) was targeted by ivuxolimab, a fully human IgG2 agonistic monoclonal antibody. The point of sequencing TCRbeta in the periphery was to test whether ivuxolimab changed TCR sequence diversity and drove clonal T-cell expansion. A male proportion of around 81% and a mean age of approximately 61 years, ranging from roughly 23 to 80, were recorded for the dose-escalation cohort. Partial responses occurred in three dose-escalation patients: two with cutaneous melanoma and one with hepatocellular carcinoma. Of the roughly 52 dose-escalation patients, hepatocellular carcinoma was present in 19, melanoma in roughly 15, renal cell carcinoma in 9 and head and neck cancer in 9. Intravenous ivuxolimab was administered to patients every 2 weeks at six dose levels: 0.01, 0.1, 0.3, 1.5, 3 and 10 mg/kg. Patients were allowed to have had prior anti-PD-1, anti-PD-L1 or anti-CTLA-4 therapy, and 40% of the dose-escalation patients had been treated with checkpoint inhibitors. The monotherapy dose-escalation portion (N = 52 patients) of the phase I ivuxolimab trial is reported in the paper. What the work shows at the level of the full study, not this receptor alone: Partial responders in the 0.1-3.0 mg/kg groups had among the lowest normalized peripheral clonal expansion, especially among CD8+ T cells. At doses of 0.1 to 3.0 mg/kg, clonal expansion of both CD4+ and CD8+ T cells in blood was seen between baseline and week 6. Low levels of normalized T-cell clonal expansion were also seen in some nonresponding patients. Which antigens the clonally expanded peripheral T cells were specific for was not determined. After ivuxolimab, CD8+ T cells had more expanded clones than CD4+ T cells on average.

Genomic DNA was isolated from the sorted cells so that the TCRbeta CDR3 region could be sequenced. The immunoSEQ Assay was used for sequencing of TCRbeta CDR3 regions. What TCRdb holds here is the immuneACCESS table cut down to in-frame rearrangements. Part of the clones is not present; checked against another copy, under half of the missing clones reflect an unresolved V gene, and the others are unexplained. The sample yields 25,000 or so clones; roughly 88% were counted once. 9.5% to 10% of the sample belongs to the ten largest clones. The trial excluded patients who had a history of autoimmune disease or were on systemic immunosuppression. Peripheral blood for TCR sequencing was collected from all dose cohorts at baseline, on cycle 4 day 1, and on cycle 7 day 1. The samples were taken from a phase I, first-in-human, multicenter, open-label dose-escalation trial of ivuxolimab. The trial enrolled adults with locally advanced or metastatic head and neck squamous cell, hepatocellular, melanoma or renal cell carcinoma. Before TCR sequencing, CD4+ and CD8+ T cells were separately sorted from peripheral blood.

CDR1 is given as SGHAT and CDR2 as FQDESV, both from the germline V gene (reference sequence). The CDR3 numbers 16 residues from cysteine through phenylalanine. Only the CDR3 region is kept as DNA, spanning 48 bases read in frame from base 1. V is pruned by 4 bases and J by 3 bases, leaving 5 bases of the junction without a gene match. About this clone itself: Its antigen target is currently unknown. Per-nucleotide qualities are absent, and no much larger clonotype sits a single base away.

The sequence is built from TRBV11-1 and TRBJ2-3, with 12 bases matching TRBD2. This TCR came from an adult with an advanced solid tumor such as melanoma, head and neck, liver or kidney cancer. This specimen consisted of CD4+ or CD8+ T cells sorted from blood, obtained in a trial of the OX40 agonist ivuxolimab. The CDR3 here reads CASSSRLAGVTDTQYF. The bases are TGTGCCAGCAGCTCTAGACTAGCGGGAGTGACAGATACGCAGTATTTT.